This T cell receptor (beta chain) was recorded in a study of OX40 agonist ivuxolimab in advanced cancers. As for the study in general: Three patients, one with hepatocellular carcinoma and two with cutaneous melanoma, responded partially.

Broader study findings: Clonal expansion from baseline to week 6 occurred in both CD4+ and CD8+ T cells. Fewer expanded clones were found on average in CD4+ than in CD8+ T cells.

Trimming took off 6 bases at V and 3 bases at J, with 11 bases between the two ends. This CDR3 has 14 amino acids. Germline V CDR1 and CDR2: SNHLY, FYNNEI. Of note for this clone: As yet, its antigen is unknown.

Profiling relied on immunoSEQ multiplex PCR, and the TCRdb table lists in-frame clones only, not all of them. The sample shows 75,000 to 90,000 clones, more than 80% of them seen only once. The receptor's source is an adult with an advanced solid tumor such as melanoma, head and neck, liver or kidney cancer. This specimen was CD4+ or CD8+ T cells sorted from blood, taken in a trial of the OX40 agonist ivuxolimab. The chain uses TRBV2 and TRBJ2-2; TRBD2 might be the D (6 bases). This CDR3 is CASRVSGDTGELFF. For the CDR3, the DNA is TGTGCCAGCAGGGTCTCGGGGGACACCGGGGAGCTGTTTTTT.